Listed below are T cell receptor beta chains from one sample, sequenced in a study of shared clonotypes between healthy human individuals. Produced via immunoSEQ multiplex PCR; TCRdb's table is partial and in-frame only. The repertoire has over 950,000 clones, approximately 75% of them found once; the top ten carry over 0.8%. The specimen sequenced was memory CD4+ T cells from PBMCs. The receptors derive from a man between 18 and 35 years old in good health. Some clones in this sample may be carry-over from other donors' samples. Each CDR3 is given with its conserved first and last residue. Expanded clones get a size class; other rows say once, few or many, or leave the size out.

V: TRBV5-1
J: TRBJ2-2
size: once
CDR3: CASSLNQGGGTGELFF

V: TRBV7-3
J: TRBJ2-1
size: -
CDR3: CASSLAGGAYNEQFF

V: TRBV27
J: TRBJ2-7
size: -
CDR3: CASSPGVGTSGYEQYF

V: TRBV6-5
J: TRBJ2-7
size: -
CDR3: CASSYVGRREQYF

V: TRBV18
J: TRBJ2-7
size: -
CDR3: CASSQVGGYSSEQYF

V: TRBV5-4
J: TRBJ1-3
size: -
CDR3: CASSPGGGTSGNTIYF

V: TRBV28
J: TRBJ1-3
size: few
CDR3: CASRYTGGSGNTIYF

V: TRBV11-2
J: TRBJ1-2
size: -
CDR3: CASSLVAGSGYTF

V: TRBV5-1
J: TRBJ2-7
size: -
CDR3: CASSLGGGGSSYEQYF

V: TRBV2
J: TRBJ2-5
size: -
CDR3: CASRLEETQYF

V: TRBV7-2
J: TRBJ2-2
size: -
CDR3: CASSPYDSRNTGELFF

V: TRBV28
J: TRBJ2-5
size: -
CDR3: CASRTTRKTQYF

V: TRBV19
J: TRBJ1-2
size: -
CDR3: CASSMVVEGPYGYTF

V: TRBV6-5
J: TRBJ2-1
size: -
CDR3: CASSELAGGRNEQFF

V: TRBV7-2
J: TRBJ1-5
size: -
CDR3: CASSLGAWNQPQHF

V: TRBV7-8
J: TRBJ1-1
size: -
CDR3: CASSNLGQKLAEAFF

V: TRBV28
J: TRBJ1-2
size: -
CDR3: CASSSSMYGYTF

V: TRBV28
J: TRBJ1-5
size: -
CDR3: CASTTGGFQPQHF

V: TRBV4-1
J: TRBJ2-2
size: -
CDR3: CASSQEGTLNTGELFF

V: TRBV27
J: TRBJ2-7
size: -
CDR3: CASSLDGTGYYEQYF

V: TRBV5-1
J: TRBJ2-3
size: -
CDR3: CASSLGSGDTQYF

V: TRBV5-1
J: TRBJ1-3
size: few
CDR3: CASSSGQGGNTIYF

V: TRBV6-1
J: TRBJ2-7
size: -
CDR3: CASSEIASYEQYF

V: TRBV19
J: TRBJ1-2
size: -
CDR3: CASRFLIRDSRLGGYTF

V: TRBV14
J: TRBJ2-5
size: many
CDR3: CASSQEGFLETQYF

V: TRBV7-3
J: TRBJ2-3
size: -
CDR3: CASSSSRTSGRYGTDTQYF

V: TRBV30
J: TRBJ2-4
size: -
CDR3: CAWSAQAKNIQYF

V: TRBV19
J: TRBJ2-7
size: -
CDR3: CASSIVRQGNYEQYF

V: TRBV30
J: TRBJ2-2
size: -
CDR3: CAWRDGPGELFF

V: TRBV5-8
J: TRBJ2-6
size: -
CDR3: CASSLIPGNVLTF

V: TRBV27
J: TRBJ2-7
size: -
CDR3: CASTLGTTGGEQYF

V: TRBV18
J: TRBJ1-2
size: -
CDR3: CASSPGTRAVYGYTF

V: TRBV6-6
J: TRBJ2-7
size: -
CDR3: CASRPPPGLAPVEQYF

V: TRBV5-6
J: TRBJ1-2
size: few
CDR3: CASSLEGTVGYGYTF

V: TRBV7-2
J: TRBJ2-4
size: -
CDR3: CASSLKGGFSKNIQYF

V: TRBV9
J: TRBJ2-7
size: many
CDR3: CASSRTSERSYEQYF

V: TRBV7-9
J: TRBJ2-7
size: -
CDR3: CASSLLPNEQYF

V: TRBV27
J: TRBJ2-5
size: -
CDR3: CASSLPGETQYF

V: TRBV5-4
J: TRBJ2-3
size: -
CDR3: CASSMGTATTDTQYF

V: TRBV4-1
J: TRBJ1-1
size: -
CDR3: CASSRTGMDTEAFF

V: TRBV18
J: TRBJ1-3
size: many
CDR3: CASSSQHGDGNTIYF

V: TRBV4-1
J: TRBJ2-4
size: -
CDR3: CASSQLGHFSNIQYF

V: TRBV4-2
J: TRBJ1-1
size: -
CDR3: CASSQVIQGPRGAFF

V: TRBV29-1
J: TRBJ1-4
size: few
CDR3: CSVTGTDNEKLFF

V: TRBV29-1
J: TRBJ2-7
size: -
CDR3: CSVEAGTGVGEQYF

V: TRBV21-1
J: TRBJ2-6
size: once
CDR3: CASSSSPQGTGANVLTF

V: TRBV5-4
J: TRBJ1-2
size: once
CDR3: CASSWGTAYGYTF

V: TRBV27
J: TRBJ1-5
size: -
CDR3: CASARDNGNQPQHF

V: TRBV28
J: TRBJ2-7
size: -
CDR3: CASSPPGGPYYEQYF

V: TRBV25-1
J: TRBJ1-3
size: once
CDR3: CASSTPESSGNTIYF

V: TRBV11-2
J: TRBJ2-2
size: -
CDR3: CASSLDWDRARLFF

V: TRBV5-1
J: TRBJ2-1
size: -
CDR3: CASTPPDRVDREQFF

V: TRBV7-6
J: TRBJ2-5
size: -
CDR3: CASSLPLGQETQYF

V: TRBV7-9
J: TRBJ2-2
size: few
CDR3: CASGGLAGGTGELFF

V: TRBV28
J: TRBJ2-3
size: -
CDR3: CASSLGDGRQGSQYF